This T cell receptor (beta chain) was sequenced for a study of pediatric ulcerative colitis. The wider study: Ulcerative colitis patients had pancolitis or left-sided colitis, with confirming histology.

Study outcomes and limitations: Rectal pinch biopsies may include blood-derived T cells. In rectum, acute severe colitis had expanded clones and less diversity.

Profiling relied on immunoSEQ multiplex PCR, and the TCRdb table lists in-frame clones only, not all of them. This repertoire shows 40,000 to 55,000 clones, around 78% found once; its top ten account for around 3.5%. Losses at the gene ends were 6 bases for V and 5 bases for J; bases not matched to a gene: 8. The CDR3 loop spans 15 amino acids. Germline loops: CDR1 LNHDA, CDR2 SQIVND (reference sequence). Comment on this clone: Its antigen is unknown.

Rectal tissue came from one to two pinch biopsies taken at colonoscopy. The V call is TRBV19, the J call TRBJ2-1; 9 bases are shared with TRBD2. This clonotype was sampled from a girl under 18 with moderate ulcerative colitis. The source material was gut tissue. The CDR3 nucleotides are TGTGCCAGTAGATCCCAAGCGGGAGGAAACAATGAGCAGTTCTTC. This sequence encodes CASRSQAGGNNEQFF.